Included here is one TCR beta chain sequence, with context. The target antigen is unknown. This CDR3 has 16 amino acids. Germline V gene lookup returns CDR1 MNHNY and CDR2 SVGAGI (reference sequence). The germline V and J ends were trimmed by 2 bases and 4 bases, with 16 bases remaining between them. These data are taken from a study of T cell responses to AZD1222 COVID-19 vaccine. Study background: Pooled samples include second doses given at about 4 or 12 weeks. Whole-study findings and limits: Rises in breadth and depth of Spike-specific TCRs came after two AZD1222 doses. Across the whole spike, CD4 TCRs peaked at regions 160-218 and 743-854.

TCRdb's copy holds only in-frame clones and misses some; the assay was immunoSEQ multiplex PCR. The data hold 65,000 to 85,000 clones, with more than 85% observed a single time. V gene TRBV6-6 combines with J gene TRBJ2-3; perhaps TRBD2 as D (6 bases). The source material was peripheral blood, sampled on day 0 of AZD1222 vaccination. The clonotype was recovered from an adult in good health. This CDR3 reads CASSYGTPLGADTQYF. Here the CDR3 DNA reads TGTGCCAGCAGTTACGGGACTCCACTGGGGGCAGATACGCAGTATTTT.